Shown below are 27 T cell receptor beta chains from a single sample sequenced in a study of blood T cells in healthy people across ages (dated by TCRdb to about 2015). The library was built by means of 5' RACE. Sequencing was performed on an Illumina HiSeq 2500. The second PCR ran for roughly 7 to 11 cycles and used a J-beta primer mix along with a sample-barcoded 5' primer. In TCRdb, the public reads were trimmed at Q25 with fastp and aligned with MiXCR, with productive beta chains retained. Every CDR3 protein is listed once, alongside the most common genes and DNA of its rows. The sample profile shows some 920,000 distinct CDR3 sequences; roughly 47% of them were found once. The ten largest clones add up to roughly 23% of the sample. The sample consisted of blood. The receptors shown here come from a woman aged 55-70 years in good health.

The rearrangement links TRBV4-1 to TRBJ2-1, with D uncertain. V was clipped by 4 bases and J by 3 bases, with 10 bases between them. The CDR3 length is 14 residues. Germline V CDR1 and CDR2: MGHRA, YSYEKL. The DNA for the CDR3 is TGCGCCAGCAGCCTAACTACCTTCTACAATGAGCAGTTCTTC. This translates into CASSLTTFYNEQFF.

This clonotype was found a few times. V and J are TRBV27 and TRBJ2-7; 8 bases align to TRBD2. V lost 5 bases, J lost 2 bases, and 8 bases stayed unmatched. Germline lookup yields CDR1 MNHEY and CDR2 SMNVEV (reference sequence). The length of the CDR3 is 15 residues. This CDR3 reads CASSTFGTSTYEQYF. CDR3 sequence (DNA): TGTGCCAGCAGTACGTTCGGGACTAGTACCTACGAGCAGTACTTC.

Concerning this clonotype itself: Possible read error: a much larger clone is one base away. The rearrangement links TRBV4-2 to TRBJ2-4; D is uncertain. This CDR3 has 13 amino acids. Trimming stripped 8 bases from V and 4 bases from J, with 12 bases between. The germline gives CDR1 LGHNA, CDR2 YNFKEQ. CDR3 bases: TGTGCCAGCGGCCCCGCAAAGAAAAACATTCAGTACTTC. Translation gives CASGPAKKNIQYF.

The chain joins TRBV7-9 to TRBJ1-4, with D hard to call. Trimming removed 1 base at V and 3 bases at J, with 9 bases between. Germline CDR1 SEHNR, CDR2 FQNEAQ (reference sequence). There are 15 residues in the CDR3. CDR3 in DNA: TGTGCCAGCAGCTTAGGGCACGAATCTAATGAAAAACTGTTTTTT. Translating gives CASSLGHESNEKLFF.

This clonotype was picked up many times. The genes are TRBV6-2 or TRBV6-3 and TRBJ2-4; a weak D match, TRBD2 (5 bases). This CDR3 comprises 15 residues. Germline V gene data show CDR1 as MNHEY and CDR2 as SVGEGT. The V end lost 5 bases, the J end lost 0 bases, and 11 bases lay between the germline ends. The CDR3 coding sequence is TGTGCCAGCAGTCTTAGCGCGATAGCCAAAAACATTCAGTACTTC. Protein: CASSLSAIAKNIQYF.

The chain employs TRBV28 and TRBJ1-1; D unresolved. The V gene lost 6 bases and the J gene lost 5 bases, with 10 bases spanning the gap. Germline V gene data show CDR1 as MDHEN and CDR2 as SYDVKM. The CDR3 has 12 amino acids. CDR3 region: CASRTQPTEAFF. The DNA for the CDR3 is TGTGCCAGCAGGACTCAGCCGACTGAAGCTTTCTTT.

This chain uses TRBV9 with TRBJ2-1; the D gene is possibly TRBD1 (5 bases). The CDR3 is made up of 15 amino acids. The germline V gene has CDR1 SGDLS and CDR2 YYNGEE. V lost 2 bases and J lost 5, with 14 bases in between. CDR3 in amino acids: CASSVSGPVNNEQFF. In DNA, the CDR3 is TGTGCCAGCAGCGTGTCAGGGCCGGTGAACAATGAGCAGTTCTTC.

This clonotype was seen more than once but under ten times. The chain is built from TRBV20-1 and TRBJ2-5; TRBD2 matches at 8 bases. The DNA matches TRBJ2-7 better at its end, which makes the J call doubtful. Per the germline V gene, CDR1 is DFQATT and CDR2 is SNEGSKA (reference sequence). The CDR3 consists of 12 residues. The CDR3, as DNA: TGCAGTGCCGCGAGCGGGAGCCACGAGCAGTACTTC. Translation gives CSAASGSHEQYF.

This clonotype was seen a handful of times. The rearrangement joins TRBV11-2 to TRBJ2-3; maybe TRBD2 (6 bases). This CDR3 has 13 amino acids. Germline V lookup: CDR1 SGHAT, CDR2 FQNNGV. Trimming took off 5 bases at V and 2 bases at J, with 8 bases between the two ends. The CDR3 sequence: CASSTDYTDTQYF. The CDR3 bases are TGTGCCAGCAGCACGGACTACACAGATACGCAGTATTTT.

This clonotype appeared once. The rearrangement links TRBV5-1 to TRBJ2-7; 11 bases map to TRBD2. With V trimmed by 0 bases and J by 0 bases, 11 bases remained unmatched. CDR1 and CDR2 from the germline V gene are SGHRS and YFSETQ. The CDR3 sequence is 19 residues long. The CDR3 sequence: CASSLAVMRLAGTSYEQYF. DNA for the CDR3: TGCGCCAGCAGCTTGGCCGTAATGAGACTAGCGGGAACCTCCTACGAGCAGTACTTC.

This clonotype was observed a handful of times. The V and J genes are TRBV29-1 and TRBJ1-2; D might be TRBD1 (5 bases). Germline V gene lookup returns CDR1 SQVTM and CDR2 ANQGSEA. This CDR3 contains 14 residues. The CDR3 nucleotides read TGCACCGGGGAGGGGACGGACCTTAACTATGGCTACACCTTC. Translation: CTGEGTDLNYGYTF.

This clonotype was found a few times. The chain has TRBV7-3 and TRBJ2-3; 7 nucleotides match TRBD1. The CDR3 spans 15 residues. V gave up 4 bases and J gave up 2 bases; unmatched junction bases: 6. Germline CDR1 reads SGHTA; CDR2 reads FQGTGA. For the CDR3, the DNA is TGTGCCAGCAGCTCATTAGGGACAGACACAGATACGCAGTATTTT. This gives the protein CASSSLGTDTDTQYF.

The chain recombines TRBV6-2 or TRBV6-3 with TRBJ2-7, with D tentatively TRBD2 (5 bases). Trimming took 7 bases from V and 7 from J, leaving 17 bases between them. Germline values: CDR1 MNHEY, CDR2 SVGEGT. The CDR3 contains 13 residues. CDR3 coding DNA: TGTGCCAGCACTCTGTCGAGGGCGTCGGAGCAGTACTTC. Protein sequence: CASTLSRASEQYF.

The rearrangement uses TRBV14 and TRBJ1-6; no clear D. The germline V gene encodes CDR1 SGHDN and CDR2 FVKESK. The CDR3 consists of 14 residues. The V gene lost 4 bases and the J gene lost 10 bases, with 14 bases spanning the gap. This CDR3 is CASSREWSASPLHF. The CDR3 DNA is TGTGCCAGCAGCCGCGAGTGGTCAGCATCACCCCTCCACTTT. The full variable domain, in which reference TRBV14 and TRBJ1-6 provide the parts outside the CDR3, is EAGVTQFPSHSVIEKGQTVTLRCDPISGHDNLYWYRRVMGKEIKFLLHFVKESKQDESGMPNNRFLAERTGGTYSTLKVQPAELEDSGVYFCASSREWSASPLHFGNGTRLTVT.

This clonotype was seen repeatedly, ten times or more. The chain uses TRBV5-1 and TRBJ2-7; weak D call: TRBD1 (5 bases). CDR3 size: 13 residues. The germline V gene encodes CDR1 SGHRS and CDR2 YFSETQ. Trimming cost V 1 base and J 6 bases, with 11 bases left between them. For the CDR3, the DNA is TGCGCCAGCAGCTTGTCAGGGATCGGCGAGCAGTACTTC. Translated, it gives CASSLSGIGEQYF.

This clonotype was seen once. A read error is possible here, since a much larger clone lies one base away. The CDR3 reads CASSPVAGGTDTQYF. CDR3 DNA sequence: TGTGCCAGCAGCCCCGTAGCGGGGGGCACAGATACGCAGTATTTT. V usage is TRBV7-2 and J usage is TRBJ2-3; 9 bases fit TRBD2. J lost 1 base, V lost 5 bases, and 4 bases had no gene match. The CDR3 is made up of 15 amino acids. Germline-derived CDR1 and CDR2 are SGHTA and FQGNSA.

The J gene is TRBJ1-6, the V gene TRBV5-6, with 7 bases matching TRBD1. Germline V CDR1 and CDR2: SGHDT, YYEEEE. V was pared by 1 base and J by 8 bases, with 15 bases of the junction left unmatched. The CDR3 loop spans 18 amino acids. The CDR3 loop is CASSLLVGQPQGDSPLHF. Here the CDR3 DNA reads TGTGCCAGCAGCTTGTTGGTGGGACAGCCGCAGGGGGATTCACCCCTCCACTTT.

This clonotype was counted only a few times. The rearrangement links TRBV4-1 to TRBJ2-5; 9 nucleotides align to TRBD1. V shed 6 bases and J 2 bases; nucleotides not matched to a gene: 10. The CDR3 contains 16 residues. CDR1 and CDR2 (germline): MGHRA, YSYEKL. The CDR3 loop reads CASRPIRGQGQETQYF. The CDR3 DNA follows: TGCGCCAGCAGACCCATCCGGGGACAGGGACAAGAGACCCAGTACTTC.

This clonotype was counted many times. This chain joins TRBV3-1 and TRBJ2-7, with D perhaps matching TRBD2 (5 bases). The V gene's germline CDR1 is LGHDT and CDR2 YNNKEL (reference sequence). CDR3 length: 13 residues. Trimming took 1 base from V and 1 from J, leaving 5 bases between them. CDR3 sequence reads: CASSQAGSYEQYF. DNA of the CDR3: TGTGCCAGCAGCCAAGCGGGATCCTACGAGCAGTACTTC.

This clonotype was recorded once. The chain employs TRBV30 and TRBJ2-1, with a tentative D call TRBD2 (5 bases). The CDR3 contains 13 residues. Trimming removed 4 bases at V and 7 bases at J, with 14 bases between. The germline V gene has CDR1 GTSNPN and CDR2 SVGIG (reference sequence). The CDR3 DNA sequence: TGTGCCTGGAACGGACTGGGCTTAAATGAGCAGTTCTTC. Translating it yields CAWNGLGLNEQFF.

The J gene is TRBJ2-6, the V gene TRBV5-5; TRBD1 might be the D (6 bases). Trimming took off 4 bases at V and 1 base at J, with 15 bases between the two ends. The CDR3 is 17 residues long. Germline CDR1 reads SGHKS; CDR2 reads YYEKEE (reference sequence). CDR3 sequence reads: CASSSTGTPSGANVLTF. The CDR3 DNA sequence: TGTGCCAGCAGCAGCACCGGGACACCTTCTGGGGCCAACGTCCTGACTTTC.

This clonotype was counted once. CDR3 sequence: CASGSGILYEQYF. CDR3 DNA: TGTGCCAGCGGAAGCGGGATACTTTACGAGCAGTACTTC. The chain carries TRBV7-9 and TRBJ2-4, with TRBD2 matching 7 bases. With the DNA end fitting TRBJ2-7 better, the J assignment may be wrong. CDR3 size: 13 residues. CDR1 is SEHNR and CDR2 is FQNEAQ in the germline V gene (reference sequence).

This clonotype was observed at least ten times. This chain uses TRBV29-1 with TRBJ1-2; 10 bases are shared with TRBD1. The germline V gene has CDR1 SQVTM and CDR2 ANQGSEA. The CDR3 extends over 14 amino acids. With 6 bases clipped from V and 1 base from J, the junction kept 5 bases outside the gene matches. CDR3 residues: CSVTGTGDNYGYTF. The CDR3 DNA sequence: TGCAGCGTGACCGGGACAGGGGATAACTATGGCTACACCTTC. Using reference TRBV29-1 and TRBJ1-2 for the parts outside the CDR3, the full variable domain is SAVISQKPSRDICQRGTSLTIQCQVDSQVTMMFWYRQQPGQSLTLIATANQGSEATYESGFVIDKFPISRPNLTFSTLTVSNMSPEDSSIYLCSVTGTGDNYGYTFGSGTRLTVV.

V and J are TRBV3-1 and TRBJ2-1; TRBD2 aligns across 7 bases. The CDR3 has 16 residues. Unmatched junction bases numbered 13, after V lost 3 bases and J lost 8 bases. Germline V gene lookup returns CDR1 LGHDT and CDR2 YNNKEL (reference sequence). The chain's CDR3 is CASSQQIGGRRYEQFF. DNA for the CDR3: TGTGCCAGCAGCCAGCAGATAGGCGGGAGAAGGTATGAGCAGTTCTTC.

This chain connects TRBV3-1 to TRBJ2-5; TRBD1 agrees at 8 bases. The germline V gene encodes CDR1 LGHDT and CDR2 YNNKEL (reference sequence). Trimming removed 4 bases from V and 7 bases from J; junction bases left unmatched: 8. This CDR3 region has 14 residues. Here the CDR3 DNA reads TGTGCCAGCAGCCTAAAAGGACAGGGCGGGACCCAGTACTTC. Protein product: CASSLKGQGGTQYF.

For this clonotype: Compared with germline, one end of the junction differs, possibly owing to a read error. The CDR3 region is CAISTSGSSCEQYF. The DNA for the CDR3 is TGTGCCATCAGTACTAGCGGGAGCTCCTGCGAGCAGTACTTC. The chain has TRBV10-3 and TRBJ2-7; TRBD2 agrees at 11 bases. The CDR3 has 14 residues. CDR1 ENHRY and CDR2 SYGVKD come from the germline V gene.

The sample holds a few counts of this clonotype. This may come from a read error, since a much larger clone is one base off. This rearrangement joins TRBV5-1 to TRBJ2-1; 8 bases align to TRBD2. Germline trimming cut 4 bases from V and 7 bases from J; bases unmatched to any gene: 10. Per the germline V gene, CDR1 is SGHRS and CDR2 is YFSETQ. The CDR3 spans 15 residues. Written as DNA, the CDR3 is TGCGCCAGCAGCCCCGGACGAGCGGGAGTGAATGAGCAGTTCTTC. As protein: CASSPGRAGVNEQFF.